This TCR beta chain derives from a study of cytomegalovirus exposure and HLA in healthy donors. Whole-study findings and limits: Cytomegalovirus association was listed for about 180 TCR beta chains. Analysis was carried out at a later point, and it linked a missense DCLRE1C variant to TCR beta V- and J-gene trimming.

Vbeta (60) and Jbeta (13) primers were used in the PCR. Assay used: immunoSEQ multiplex PCR; TCRdb lists only in-frame clones, some missing. Of about 150,000 clones detected, around 80% appear once; the ten largest clones hold approximately 4%. Concerning this clone: Its antigen is as yet unknown.

CDR3 length: 11 amino acids. Trimming stripped 2 bases from V and 6 bases from J, with 6 bases between. Germline lookup yields CDR1 SGHRS and CDR2 YFSETQ. The sequencing sample was made of PBMCs. This receptor was identified in a woman between 40 and 50 years old in good health and CMV-seronegative. The V and J genes are TRBV5-1 and TRBJ2-7; D perhaps matches TRBD2 (5 bases). CDR3 loop: CASSLEGEQYF. For the CDR3, the DNA is TGCGCCAGCAGCTTAGAGGGCGAGCAGTACTTC.